This entry is about one T cell receptor (beta chain). Its target is unknown. Trimming took off 6 bases at V and 6 bases at J, with 12 bases between the two ends. The CDR3 covers 13 residues. CDR1 SGHTA and CDR2 FQGNSA come from the germline V gene. The entry originates in a study of T cell responses to AZD1222 COVID-19 vaccine. The study, taken as a whole, reports: Among vaccine-associated CD4 TCRs, coverage spanned spike, with dominance at 160-218 and 743-854.

Assay used: immunoSEQ multiplex PCR; TCRdb lists only in-frame clones, some missing. The table lists some 150,000 clones, 88% of them singletons. The clonotype was recovered from an adult in good health. This rearrangement joins TRBV7-2 to TRBJ1-5; maybe TRBD1 (5 bases). The sample in question was peripheral blood, obtained on day 0 of AZD1222 vaccination. This CDR3 is CASRPGKGQPQHF. The CDR3 region has the DNA TGTGCCAGCAGGCCAGGGAAGGGTCAGCCCCAGCATTTT.